The entry that follows covers one T cell receptor (beta chain) sequence. Its antigen is not identified. Germline values: CDR1 SGHTA, CDR2 FQGNSA. This CDR3 region has 14 residues. V lost 5 bases to trimming and J lost 8 bases, with 16 bases between them. Every patient relapsed after autologous stem cell transplantation, and brentuximab vedotin exposure varied. The data were taken from a study of PD-1 blockade in classical Hodgkin lymphoma. Background on the study: Patients had nivolumab dosed at 3 mg/kg, delivered intravenously every 2 weeks. General study findings and limits: Still unresolved is the cause of the repertoire differences, which may be disease activity or prior therapy.

Sequencing used immunoSEQ multiplex PCR; TCRdb keeps in-frame clones, though not all of them. The sample comprises over 35,000 clones, 87% of which are singletons, and 8.5% to 10% rests with the top ten. Specimen: peripheral blood mononuclear cells (PBMCs), collected at baseline. This sequence was found in a human donor with classical Hodgkin lymphoma. V is TRBV7-2 and J is TRBJ2-1; the D gene could be TRBD1 or TRBD2 (5 bases each). In nucleotides, the CDR3 is TGTGCCAGCAGCCACCGGGACCCCAAGCATGAGCAGTTCTTC. Protein: CASSHRDPKHEQFF.